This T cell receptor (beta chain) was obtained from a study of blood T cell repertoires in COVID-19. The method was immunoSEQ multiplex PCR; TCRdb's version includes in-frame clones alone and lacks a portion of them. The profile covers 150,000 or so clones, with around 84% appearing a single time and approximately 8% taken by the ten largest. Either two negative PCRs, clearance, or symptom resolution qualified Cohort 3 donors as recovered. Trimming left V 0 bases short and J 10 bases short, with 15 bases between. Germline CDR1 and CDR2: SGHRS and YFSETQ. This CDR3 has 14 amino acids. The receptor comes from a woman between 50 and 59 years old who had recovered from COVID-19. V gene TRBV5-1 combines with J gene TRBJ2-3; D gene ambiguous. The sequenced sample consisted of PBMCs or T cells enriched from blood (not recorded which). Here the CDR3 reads CASSLELAVTPQYF. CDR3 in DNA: TGCGCCAGCAGCTTGGAATTAGCAGTCACTCCGCAGTATTTT.